This TCR beta chain was observed in a study of shared clonotypes between healthy human individuals. Germline CDR1 is LNHDA and CDR2 is SQIVND (reference sequence). V lost 6 bases and J 6 bases, leaving 9 bases between the germline ends. There are 11 residues in the CDR3. Clones were sequenced by immunoSEQ multiplex PCR, and TCRdb holds only the in-frame ones, with some missing. The table records 2 million to 2.5 million clones, 90% to 95% of them present only once. All donors were healthy HIV-negative adults lacking recent acute infections or vaccinations. The chain has TRBV19 and TRBJ2-7; TRBD2 might be the D (5 bases). The source of this sequence is a man younger than 35 in good health. Sequenced sample: naive CD4+ T cells sorted from blood. Subset specified: CD45RA+ positively selected. CDR3 region: CASRDFGEQYF. The CDR3 coding sequence is TGTGCCAGTAGGGACTTTGGCGAGCAGTACTTC.